This T cell receptor beta chain was sequenced during a study of cytomegalovirus exposure and HLA in healthy donors. CDR1 and CDR2 from the germline V gene are GTSNPN and SVGIG (reference sequence). V shed 3 bases, J shed 1 base, and the junction held 9 bases outside the gene matches. This CDR3 contains 16 residues. Findings of the study overall: Compared with the roughly 700-donor mean, an Asian-associated ancestry cluster reportedly had fewer N-insertions, according to a later analysis.

This clone was seen only once. What it recognizes is unknown. PCR primers comprised 60 Vbeta and 13 Jbeta primers. Only in-frame clones appear in the TCRdb table, and some are missing; sequencing was by immunoSEQ multiplex PCR. The repertoire holds approximately 110,000 clones, less than 80% seen once, with 2.5% to 3.5% in the top ten. The sample was PBMCs. This chain links TRBV30 with TRBJ2-3; TRBD2 matches 8 bases. The TCR sequence derives from a woman in her 40s in good health and CMV-seronegative. CDR3 nucleotides: TGTGCCTGGAGCAGGCGGGAGACTAGCGGCACAGATACGCAGTATTTT. Translation: CAWSRRETSGTDTQYF.